A single sample is the source of the 30 T cell receptor beta chains below, sequenced in a study of T cells in Graves' hyperthyroidism and ophthalmopathy. From RNA transcripts, TCR beta CDR3 regions were amplified. The study used the HTBI primer set for a first-round RT-PCR of the TCR CDR3. TCRdb analysed the multiplex PCR reads with MiXCR anew, one entry per CDR3 protein. The sample carries hundreds of thousands of distinct CDR3 sequences, roughly 13% recorded once. Sequenced: blood. These receptors were taken from a woman aged 40 to 50 with Graves' ophthalmopathy.

This clonotype came up many times. The V gene is TRBV10-3, the J gene TRBJ1-1; D may be TRBD1 (6 bases). The CDR3 runs 13 residues. CDR1 is ENHRY, CDR2 SYGVKD, per germline. V lost 4 bases and J lost 7, with 13 bases in between. The CDR3 DNA reads TGTGCCATCAGTGGGGGGGCAAATAGTGAAGCTTTCTTT. Its translation: CAISGGANSEAFF.

This clonotype was recorded at least ten times. This chain joins TRBV6-5 and TRBJ2-1, with TRBD1 as a possible D gene (5 bases). The V gene lost 0 bases and the J gene lost 5 bases, with 14 bases spanning the gap. The length of the CDR3 is 16 residues. Germline V lookup: CDR1 MNHEY, CDR2 SVGAGI. The CDR3 DNA reads as TGTGCCAGCAGTTACTCGAGACAGTCCCTGGACAATGAGCAGTTCTTC. The encoded protein is CASSYSRQSLDNEQFF.

This clonotype was picked up many times. The chain joins TRBV6-1 to TRBJ1-2; 9 nucleotides agree with TRBD1. CDR1 and CDR2 (germline): MNHNS, SASEGT. The CDR3 is 15 amino acids. With V trimmed by 10 bases and J by 5 bases, 14 bases remained unmatched. As DNA, the CDR3 is TGTGCCATCTCGCAAGGCACAGGGGGCGCTTATGGCTACACCTTC. This translates into CAISQGTGGAYGYTF.

This clonotype was observed at least ten times. The genes are TRBV20-1 and TRBJ1-2, with D possibly matching TRBD1 (5 bases). Germline assignment: CDR1 DFQATT and CDR2 SNEGSKA (reference sequence). The CDR3 is 12 residues long. V was clipped by 4 bases and J by 4 bases, with 10 bases between them. The CDR3 protein is CSAKNQGYGYTF. The DNA for the CDR3 is TGCAGTGCTAAAAACCAGGGCTATGGCTACACCTTC.

This clonotype appeared many times. CDR3 amino acids: CASSERRPPDGYTF. For the CDR3, the DNA is TGTGCCAGCAGTGAGAGACGGCCTCCGGATGGCTACACCTTC. This chain uses TRBV6-1 with TRBJ1-2; D uncertain. Per germline, CDR1 MNHNS and CDR2 SASEGT. The CDR3 is 14 residues long. Trimming stripped 3 bases from V and 6 bases from J, with 14 bases between.

This clonotype was picked up many times. The chain is built from TRBV2 and TRBJ2-5, with D uncertain. Germline V gives CDR1 SNHLY, CDR2 FYNNEI. V was clipped by 6 bases and J by 1 base, with 12 bases between them. This CDR3 has 14 residues. The CDR3 reads CASRSVSAQETQYF. The DNA for the CDR3 is TGTGCCAGCAGGTCGGTATCGGCCCAAGAGACCCAGTACTTC.

This clonotype was observed a handful of times. The chain uses TRBV27 and TRBJ1-6; 8 bases match TRBD1. J was trimmed by 7 bases and V by 4 bases; bases with no gene match: 9. Germline assignment: CDR1 MNHEY and CDR2 SMNVEV (reference sequence). This CDR3 has 16 amino acids. CDR3 loop: CASSSYDRGQNSPLHF. CDR3 coding DNA: TGTGCCAGCAGTTCATACGACAGGGGCCAGAATTCACCCCTCCACTTT.

This clonotype was seen a few times. The CDR3 here is CASSESLYEQYF. As DNA, the CDR3 is TGCGCCAGCAGTGAGTCACTGTACGAGCAGTACTTC. The chain employs TRBV10-2 and TRBJ2-7; D is uncertain. This CDR3 is built from 12 residues. Germline loops: CDR1 WSHSY, CDR2 SAAADI. Trimming removed 0 bases at V and 4 bases at J, with 4 bases between.

This clonotype came up many times. The chain employs TRBV11-2 and TRBJ2-7; D is ambiguous. Trimming stripped 1 base from V and 6 bases from J, with 7 bases between. Germline CDR1 SGHAT, CDR2 FQNNGV. The CDR3 is made up of 12 amino acids. Here the CDR3 DNA reads TGTGCCAGCAGCTTAGTTTACTTCGAGCAGTACTTC. It codes for CASSLVYFEQYF.

The chain combines TRBV20-1 with TRBJ2-7; no clear D. The CDR3 spans 13 residues. Germline CDR1 and CDR2: DFQATT and SNEGSKA (reference sequence). V lost 3 bases and J 1 base, leaving 10 bases between the germline ends. Here the CDR3 DNA reads TGCAGTGCTAGTTTACGAAGGTCCTACGAGCAGTACTTC. Translation: CSASLRRSYEQYF.

This clonotype was observed at least ten times. The CDR3 region is CASSLGPTNEKLFF. The CDR3 DNA reads TGTGCCAGCAGTTTAGGCCCAACTAATGAAAAACTGTTTTTT. The chain recombines TRBV12-3 or TRBV12-4 with TRBJ1-4, with D unresolved. V was trimmed by 1 base and J by 0 bases, leaving 3 bases between them. The length of the CDR3 is 14 residues.

This chain connects TRBV5-4 to TRBJ1-2; D might be TRBD1 (6 bases). Germline assignment: CDR1 SGHNT and CDR2 YYREEE (reference sequence). The length of the CDR3 is 15 residues. V lost 4 bases to trimming and J lost 3 bases, with 16 bases between them. This CDR3 reads CASSRREGGYYGYTF. The CDR3 region has the DNA TGTGCCAGCAGCCGCCGGGAGGGGGGGTACTATGGCTACACCTTC.

This clonotype was found many times. This chain joins TRBV28 and TRBJ2-7, with 8 positions matching TRBD1. Germline V gene data show CDR1 as MDHEN and CDR2 as SYDVKM. The CDR3 totals 16 residues. V was clipped by 3 bases and J by 3 bases; unmatched bases: 10. Here the CDR3 reads CASSFFPGTGGYEQYF. CDR3 nucleotides: TGTGCCAGCAGTTTCTTCCCCGGGACAGGAGGCTACGAGCAGTACTTC.

This clonotype was seen ten or more times. The chain has TRBV12-3 or TRBV12-4 and TRBJ1-1; no clear D. The V end was cut by 0 bases, the J end by 8 bases, with 13 bases between. The CDR3 is 14 residues long. The DNA for the CDR3 is TGTGCCAGCAGTTTAGCGCTAAAAGGGCTGGAAGCTTTCTTT. It encodes CASSLALKGLEAFF.

This rearrangement joins TRBV20-1 to TRBJ1-4; D might be TRBD1 (5 bases). Germline-derived CDR1 and CDR2 are DFQATT and SNEGSKA (reference sequence). The CDR3 consists of 16 residues. Trimming pared 0 bases from V and 5 bases from J, leaving 16 bases between. The CDR3 is CSARDEQAGLNEKLFF. CDR3 nucleotide sequence: TGCAGTGCTAGAGATGAACAGGCGGGCCTGAATGAAAAACTGTTTTTT.

This clonotype has a count of ten or more. This chain connects TRBV12-3 or TRBV12-4 to TRBJ2-2, with D perhaps matching TRBD1 or TRBD2 (5 bases each). The CDR3 totals 14 residues. Trimming stripped 5 bases from V and 5 bases from J, with 12 bases between. The CDR3 DNA sequence: TGTGCCAGCAGTCGGGACCTTCCGACCGGGGAGCTGTTTTTT. It encodes CASSRDLPTGELFF.

The V call is TRBV20-1, the J call TRBJ2-4; 14 positions agree with TRBD2. Germline CDR1 reads DFQATT; CDR2 reads SNEGSKA (reference sequence). The ends lost 0 bases at V and 8 bases at J; junction bases unmatched: 21. The CDR3 extends over 21 amino acids. CDR3 in amino acids: CSARDRGGGTSGSWEFDIQYF. The CDR3 DNA is TGCAGTGCTAGAGATCGGGGGGGGGGGACTAGCGGGAGTTGGGAATTCGACATTCAGTACTTC.

This clonotype was seen at least ten times. The V and J genes are TRBV29-1 and TRBJ2-7, with TRBD2 identical over 14 bases. The CDR3 spans 14 residues. V lost 7 bases, J lost 9 bases, and 11 bases stayed unmatched. The germline CDR1 and CDR2 sequences are SQVTM and ANQGSEA. The CDR3 DNA sequence: TGCAGCGCGGCGGGACTAGCGGGAGTTGCGGGGCAGTACTTC. This translates into CSAAGLAGVAGQYF.

This clonotype was seen more than once but under ten times. The chain carries TRBV5-1 and TRBJ1-1; no clear D. V dropped 0 bases and J dropped 5 bases, with 14 bases sitting between them. The CDR3 covers 15 residues. Germline V lookup: CDR1 SGHRS, CDR2 YFSETQ. This CDR3 reads CASSLDFGRGTEAFF. The DNA of the CDR3 is TGCGCCAGCAGCTTGGACTTTGGCCGGGGTACTGAAGCTTTCTTT.

A few counts support this clonotype. The rearrangement joins TRBV4-1 to TRBJ1-4; maybe TRBD1 (5 bases). V shed 2 bases and J shed 8 bases, with 24 bases lying between them. The germline CDR1 and CDR2 sequences are MGHRA and YSYEKL. The CDR3 has 18 amino acids. The CDR3 DNA sequence: TGCGCCAGCAGCCAACGACCGCAGAGACAGCCTTTTTACGAAAAACTGTTTTTT. This codes for CASSQRPQRQPFYEKLFF.

On this clonotype itself: A much larger clone differs by one base, so this may be a read error. The gene calls are TRBV27 and TRBJ2-1, with D perhaps TRBD1 (6 bases). Trimming cost V 10 bases and J 2 bases, with 18 bases left between them. The germline V gene encodes CDR1 MNHEY and CDR2 SMNVEV (reference sequence). The CDR3 runs to 15 residues. The CDR3 here is CAIRQEASPYNEQFF. In DNA form, the CDR3 reads TGTGCCATTAGACAGGAGGCTAGTCCCTACAATGAGCAGTTCTTC.

In its sample, this clonotype was seen many times. The chain has TRBV6-1 and TRBJ2-2; 7 nucleotides match TRBD2. CDR3 length: 16 amino acids. Germline V gene data show CDR1 as MNHNS and CDR2 as SASEGT. The junction had 7 bases not matched to a gene; V was cut back by 5 bases and J by 1 base. CDR3 DNA sequence: TGTGCCAGCAGTCCCCTTAGCGGGCAGAACACCGGGGAGCTGTTTTTT. It codes for CASSPLSGQNTGELFF.

This clonotype was counted ten times or more. The chain combines TRBV6-1 with TRBJ2-3; D not certain. V lost 4 bases to trimming and J lost 8 bases, with 16 bases between them. This CDR3 is built from 14 residues. Germline V gene lookup returns CDR1 MNHNS and CDR2 SASEGT. The CDR3 here is CASSAKRRDSTQYF. In nucleotides, the CDR3 is TGTGCCAGCAGTGCGAAAAGGAGAGATTCTACGCAGTATTTT.

The sample holds many counts of this clonotype. The chain employs TRBV16 and TRBJ1-1; D might be TRBD1 (5 bases). The V gene lost 3 bases and the J gene lost 2 bases, with 16 bases spanning the gap. The CDR3 covers 16 residues. Germline loops: CDR1 KGHSY, CDR2 FQNENV. The CDR3 DNA sequence: TGTGCCAGCAGCCAGGGGTTTGGGGACCTAAACACTGAAGCTTTCTTT. Translating gives CASSQGFGDLNTEAFF.

This clonotype was counted ten times or more. The chain uses TRBV12-3 or TRBV12-4 and TRBJ2-2, with 8 bases fitting TRBD1. V lost 7 bases to trimming and J lost 2 bases; unmatched junction nucleotides: 6. The length of the CDR3 is 15 residues. CDR3 amino acids: CASKLGQGNTGELFF. Written as DNA, the CDR3 is TGTGCCAGCAAGCTAGGACAGGGCAACACCGGGGAGCTGTTTTTT.

This clonotype was recorded many times. The V and J genes are TRBV27 and TRBJ1-5, with 8 bases fitting TRBD1. The germline V gene has CDR1 MNHEY and CDR2 SMNVEV (reference sequence). The CDR3 sequence is 14 residues long. J gave up 2 bases and V 10 bases, and 7 bases lay outside the gene matches. The CDR3 nucleotides read TGTGCCACCAAGACAGGGGTAGGCAATCAGCCCCAGCATTTT. This gives the protein CATKTGVGNQPQHF.

The V and J genes are TRBV12-5 and TRBJ1-4; a possible D gene is TRBD1 (5 bases). Germline V lookup: CDR1 LGHNT, CDR2 FRNRAP. The CDR3 consists of 19 residues. The ends were cut back, 0 bases at V and 2 bases at J, with 19 bases in the middle. The CDR3 protein is CASGLVRGLEGPTNEKLFF. The CDR3 DNA reads as TGTGCTAGTGGTTTGGTACGGGGACTCGAGGGGCCGACTAATGAAAAACTGTTTTTT. Supplemented by reference TRBV12-5 and TRBJ1-4, the full variable domain reads DARVTQTPRHKVTEMGQEVTMRCQPILGHNTVFWYRQTMMQGLELLAYFRNRAPLDDSGMPKDRFSAEMPDATLATLKIQPSEPRDSAVYFCASGLVRGLEGPTNEKLFFGSGTQLSVL.

The table lists this clonotype with many counts. V gene TRBV7-9 combines with J gene TRBJ1-1; D ambiguous. V was shortened by 2 bases and J by 3 bases, with 4 bases between the two germline ends. The CDR3 covers 12 residues. Germline CDR1 SEHNR, CDR2 FQNEAQ (reference sequence). CDR3 in amino acids: CASSLRDTEAFF. The CDR3 bases are TGTGCCAGCAGCTTAAGGGACACTGAAGCTTTCTTT.

With respect to this clonotype: Possible read error: a much larger clone is one base away. CDR3 nucleotides: TGTGCCAGCAGCTTAGTCCTTTCTCAGCCCCAGCATTTT. It translates to CASSLVLSQPQHF. This sequence joins TRBV7-8 and TRBJ1-5; D is ambiguous. CDR3 length equals 13 residues. The germline V gene has CDR1 SGHVS and CDR2 FQNEAQ. V gave up 1 base and J gave up 6 bases, with 7 bases separating them.

This clonotype was detected ten times or more. This rearrangement joins TRBV11-2 to TRBJ2-1, with TRBD1 matching 8 bases. There are 17 residues in the CDR3. Germline values: CDR1 SGHAT, CDR2 FQNNGV. Germline trimming cut 4 bases from V and 12 bases from J; bases unmatched to any gene: 20. The CDR3 sequence: CASSSPMRPGGSLGQFF. In DNA, the CDR3 is TGTGCCAGCAGCTCCCCTATGCGCCCAGGGGGCTCCCTTGGGCAGTTCTTC.